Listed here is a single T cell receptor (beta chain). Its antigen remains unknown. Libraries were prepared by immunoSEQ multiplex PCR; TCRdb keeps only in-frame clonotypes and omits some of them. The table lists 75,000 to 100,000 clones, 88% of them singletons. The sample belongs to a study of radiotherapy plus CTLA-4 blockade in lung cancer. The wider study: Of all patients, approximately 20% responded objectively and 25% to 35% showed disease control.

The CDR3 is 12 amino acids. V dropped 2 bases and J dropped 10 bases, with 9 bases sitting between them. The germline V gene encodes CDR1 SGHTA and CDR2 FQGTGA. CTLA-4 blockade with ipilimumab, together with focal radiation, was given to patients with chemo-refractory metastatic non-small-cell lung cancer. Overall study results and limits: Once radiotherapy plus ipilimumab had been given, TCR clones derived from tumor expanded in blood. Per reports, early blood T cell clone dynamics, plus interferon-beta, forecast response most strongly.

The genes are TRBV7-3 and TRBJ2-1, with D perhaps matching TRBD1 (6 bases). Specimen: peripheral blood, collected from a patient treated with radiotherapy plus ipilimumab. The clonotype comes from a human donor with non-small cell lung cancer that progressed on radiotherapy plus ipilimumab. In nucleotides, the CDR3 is TGTGCCAGCAGCTTAGGGGGCCGGGAGCAGTTCTTC. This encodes CASSLGGREQFF.